Shown below are 5 T cell receptor beta chains from a single sample sequenced in a study of T cells of healthy individuals. TCRdb reprocessed the 5' RACE reads with MiXCR, giving one entry per CDR3 protein. The sample has approximately 50,000 distinct CDR3 sequences, roughly 14% seen once; the top ten hold 15% to 20%. These receptors all stem from a human donor in good health.

This clonotype was found many times. The J gene is TRBJ1-2, the V gene TRBV20-1, with 10 bases aligning to TRBD1. CDR1 and CDR2 from the germline V gene are DFQATT and SNEGSKA (reference sequence). The ends lost 6 bases at V and 2 bases at J; junction bases unmatched: 6. The CDR3 length is 14 residues. The CDR3 nucleotides are TGCAGTGCGGGTCCGGGACAGGGGAACTATGGCTACACCTTC. As protein: CSAGPGQGNYGYTF.

The rearrangement joins TRBV29-1 to TRBJ1-2, with D unclear. The CDR3 spans 14 residues. Between the trimmed V and J ends, which lost 3 bases and 2 bases, there was a span of 13 bases. Germline lookup yields CDR1 SQVTM and CDR2 ANQGSEA. Here the CDR3 reads CSVDIEGRNYGYTF. CDR3 sequence (DNA): TGCAGCGTTGACATTGAGGGCAGAAACTATGGCTACACCTTC.

There are many counts of this clonotype. The gene calls are TRBV28 and TRBJ2-7; 10 bases align to TRBD1. V dropped 3 bases and J dropped 2; count of bases not matched to a gene: 7. Per the germline V gene, CDR1 is MDHEN and CDR2 is SYDVKM. The CDR3 covers 16 residues. The CDR3 spells CASSFHTGTGAYEQYF. In DNA, the CDR3 is TGTGCCAGCAGTTTCCATACCGGGACAGGGGCCTACGAGCAGTACTTC.

This clonotype was observed a handful of times. The rearrangement joins TRBV23-1 to TRBJ1-2, with a weak D call TRBD1 (6 bases). TRBV23-1 is marked as an open reading frame, function uncertain. This CDR3 is built from 15 residues. Trimming stripped 2 bases from V and 3 bases from J, with 13 bases between. As DNA, the CDR3 is TGCGCCAGCAGTCAACCCCGGGGGCCCGACTATGGCTACACCTTC. It yields the protein CASSQPRGPDYGYTF.

The chain recombines TRBV7-8 with TRBJ1-1, with 11 bases that match TRBD1. V shed 3 bases and J 10 bases; nucleotides not matched to a gene: 4. In germline, CDR1 is SGHVS, CDR2 FQNEAQ. The CDR3 has 13 amino acids. The CDR3 nucleotides read TGTGCCAGCAGCTTCGGACAGGGGGCGAGAGCTTTCTTT. It is translated as CASSFGQGARAFF.